This TCR beta chain comes out of a study of tumor and adjacent non-tumor tissue in lung cancer. A modified ARM-PCR protocol with three rounds of nested PCR amplified TCRbeta. TCRdb passed the multiplex PCR reads through MiXCR, listing each CDR3 protein once. This sample has 90,000 to 110,000 distinct CDR3 sequences; 60% to 80% occur once, and the top ten carry around a third. CDR3 length equals 19 residues. Germline CDR1 and CDR2: LGHNA and YNFKEQ. This clonotype was recorded once. A junction end diverges from the germline sequence, so it may reflect a read error. This sample's RNA came from whole unsorted tissue.

The sequenced material came from lung tumor tissue. The receptor was isolated from a woman in her sixties with non-small cell lung cancer. The J gene is TRBJ1-6, the V gene TRBV4-2; D may be TRBD1 (5 bases). CDR3 protein: CASSLAGQQRSSHNSPLHF. CDR3 DNA: TGTGCCAGCAGCCTCGCGGGGCAGCAAAGGAGCTCCCATAATTCGCCCCTCCACTTT.